Listed here are 24 T cell receptor beta chains from one sample, sequenced in a study of blood T cell repertoires in COVID-19. This table comes from immunoSEQ multiplex PCR, and its TCRdb copy is limited to in-frame clones, with some not included. The repertoire has 95,000 to 120,000 clones, approximately 81% of them found once; the top ten carry about 12%. Sequenced input: peripheral blood. The receptors here all came from a human donor in a cohort sampled during active COVID-19.

The gene calls are TRBV6-2 or TRBV6-3 and TRBJ2-2; 8 nucleotides agree with TRBD1. V lost 2 bases and J lost 1; bases outside the gene matches: 3. Germline CDR1 MNHEY, CDR2 SVGEGT. This CDR3 is 16 amino acids long. In nucleotides, the CDR3 is TGTGCCAGCAGTTACCTCGGACAGGGGAACACCGGGGAGCTGTTTTTT. It specifies CASSYLGQGNTGELFF.

The chain recombines TRBV4-3 with TRBJ2-1, with 12 positions matching TRBD2. After removal of 4 bases from V and 7 bases from J, the junction contained 8 bases not matched to a gene. Germline V CDR1 and CDR2: LGHNA, YSLEER. This CDR3 has 16 residues. DNA of the CDR3: TGCGCCAGCAGCCCCCAACTAGCGGGGGGCCGTAATGAGCAGTTCTTC. This translates into CASSPQLAGGRNEQFF.

There are a few counts of this clone. J is TRBJ1-2 and V is TRBV29-1; D perhaps matches TRBD1 (6 bases). V lost 6 bases and J lost 5, with 19 bases in between. This CDR3 spans 14 amino acids. Germline V CDR1 and CDR2: SQVTM, ANQGSEA. CDR3 coding DNA: TGCAGCGTCCTAACAGGGTACGGGGGGTATGGCTACACCTTC. This codes for CSVLTGYGGYGYTF.

This clone has only one observation. The chain has TRBV5-5 and TRBJ1-3; 7 bases are shared with TRBD1. The CDR3 is 15 residues long. Trimming at V came to 7 bases and at J to 0 bases, leaving 7 bases not matched to a gene. The V gene's germline CDR1 is SGHKS and CDR2 YYEKEE (reference sequence). The CDR3 spells CASGTGQRSGNTIYF. In DNA, the CDR3 is TGTGCCAGCGGAACGGGACAGCGCTCTGGAAACACCATATATTTT.

This chain connects TRBV30 to TRBJ1-6, with 8 nucleotides matching TRBD1. This CDR3 region has 14 residues. CDR1 is GTSNPN, CDR2 SVGIG, per germline (reference sequence). Germline trimming cut 3 bases from V and 10 bases from J; bases unmatched to any gene: 8. DNA of the CDR3: TGTGCCTGGAGGCCGGGACAGGAGTGGTCACCCCTCCACTTT. It encodes CAWRPGQEWSPLHF. Full variable domain (outside the CDR3, taken from reference TRBV30 and TRBJ1-6): SQTIHQWPATLVQPVGSPLSLECTVEGTSNPNLYWYRQAAGRGLQLLFYSVGIGQISSEVPQNLSASRPQDRQFILSSKKLLLSDSGFYLCAWRPGQEWSPLHFGNGTRLTVT.

This chain uses TRBV21-1 with TRBJ2-1; the DNA was not used to check the table's D call, TRBD1. TRBV21-1 is recorded as a pseudogene. CDR3 length: 11 amino acids. The CDR3 loop reads CASGLGWEQFF. Here the CDR3 DNA reads TGTGCCAGCGGGCTTGGGTGGGAGCAGTTCTTC.

This chain uses TRBV19 with TRBJ1-1; TRBD1 is a possible D gene (5 bases). V was pared by 2 bases and J by 0 bases, with 7 bases between. Germline V CDR1 and CDR2: LNHDA, SQIVND (reference sequence). This CDR3 is built from 14 residues. The CDR3, as DNA: TGTGCCAGTAGTATAAAGGGGATGAACACTGAAGCTTTCTTT. This gives the protein CASSIKGMNTEAFF.

The chain recombines TRBV11-2 with TRBJ2-1; D gene uncertain. The CDR3 has 13 amino acids. Germline V gene lookup returns CDR1 SGHAT and CDR2 FQNNGV. The V gene lost 4 bases and the J gene lost 8 bases, with 12 bases spanning the gap. CDR3 in DNA: TGTGCCAGCAGCTCACCCCGCGGCCATGAGCAGTTCTTC. Protein: CASSSPRGHEQFF.

The genes are TRBV11-2 and TRBJ1-2; D gene unclear. This CDR3 is built from 11 residues. V was pared by 5 bases and J by 5 bases, with 6 bases between. Germline values: CDR1 SGHAT, CDR2 FQNNGV. The CDR3 nucleotides are TGTGCCAGCAGCGCGAGATATGGCTACACCTTC. It specifies CASSARYGYTF. Based on the CDR3 plus reference TRBV11-2 and TRBJ1-2, the full variable domain is EAGVAQSPRYKIIEKRQSVAFWCNPISGHATLYWYQQILGQGPKLLIQFQNNGVVDDSQLPKDRFSAERLKGVDSTLKIQPAKLEDSAVYLCASSARYGYTFGSGTRLTVV.

The chain links TRBV15 to TRBJ2-7; D is perhaps TRBD2 (6 bases). The CDR3 is 12 residues long. The germline gives CDR1 LNHNV, CDR2 YYDKDF (reference sequence). V gave up 1 base and J gave up 9 bases, with 10 bases separating them. Here the CDR3 reads CATSRGGGRQYF. DNA for the CDR3: TGTGCCACCAGCAGAGGCGGAGGGCGGCAGTACTTC.

CDR3 sequence: CASSLIGGPTNEKLFF. CDR3 DNA: TGTGCCAGCAGTTTAATTGGCGGCCCAACTAATGAAAAACTGTTTTTT. The chain employs TRBV6-2 or TRBV6-3 and TRBJ1-4; D unclear. Between the trimmed V and J ends, which lost 4 bases and 0 bases, there was a span of 12 bases. This CDR3 is built from 16 residues. Germline-derived CDR1 and CDR2 are MNHEY and SVGEGT.

The V call is TRBV7-2, the J call TRBJ1-3, with D hard to call. With 1 base removed from V and 4 bases from J, the gap between germline ends came to 11 bases. Germline V CDR1 and CDR2: SGHTA, FQGNSA. The CDR3 length is 15 residues. CDR3 in DNA: TGTGCCAGCAGCTTAGTGGCAGGCGAAGGAAACACCATATATTTT. It translates to CASSLVAGEGNTIYF.

The rearrangement joins TRBV28 to TRBJ2-7; 10 bases line up with TRBD1. The germline V gene has CDR1 MDHEN and CDR2 SYDVKM. V trimming: 5 bases; J trimming: 1 base; junction bases outside the gene matches: 8. The length of the CDR3 is 16 residues. In DNA form, the CDR3 reads TGTGCCAGCAGTGCCACCGGGACAGGGGATTCCTACGAGCAGTACTTC. This sequence encodes CASSATGTGDSYEQYF.

The chain joins TRBV28 to TRBJ1-5; 8 bases line up with TRBD1. This CDR3 comprises 14 residues. V lost 6 bases, J lost 7 bases, and 8 bases stayed unmatched. The germline V gene has CDR1 MDHEN and CDR2 SYDVKM. CDR3 loop: CASRNSGGLQPQHF. Written as DNA, the CDR3 is TGTGCCAGCAGGAACTCAGGGGGCTTACAGCCCCAGCATTTT.

The chain employs TRBV20-1 and TRBJ2-7; D is unclear. V lost 3 bases, J lost 3 bases, and 9 bases lay in between. CDR1 and CDR2 (germline): DFQATT, SNEGSKA (reference sequence). The CDR3 length is 12 residues. CDR3 bases: TGCAGTGCTAGTTGGCTCGACTACGAGCAGTACTTC. It encodes CSASWLDYEQYF.

V gene TRBV6-5 combines with J gene TRBJ1-1; possibly TRBD1 for D (5 bases). The ends were cut back, 0 bases at V and 6 bases at J, with 14 bases in the middle. The length of the CDR3 is 15 residues. CDR1 is MNHEY and CDR2 is SVGAGI in the germline V gene. The CDR3 reads CASSYSAGKIAEAFF. The CDR3, as DNA: TGTGCCAGCAGTTACTCTGCAGGGAAAATAGCTGAAGCTTTCTTT.

The chain employs TRBV15 and TRBJ1-6, with D possibly being TRBD1 (5 bases). Germline loops: CDR1 LNHNV, CDR2 YYDKDF (reference sequence). This CDR3 has 14 residues. The V and J ends lost 9 bases and 5 bases respectively, with 14 bases between them. This CDR3 reads CATDRGGNNSPLHF. CDR3 DNA sequence: TGTGCCACAGATCGCGGGGGAAATAATTCACCCCTCCACTTT.

The genes are TRBV28 and TRBJ2-1, with TRBD2 identical over 12 bases. The CDR3 totals 16 residues. CDR1 MDHEN and CDR2 SYDVKM come from the germline V gene. V was clipped by 4 bases and J by 4 bases; unmatched bases: 5. CDR3 DNA: TGTGCCAGCAGTTCCCCTCTAGCGGGGGGGTACAATGAGCAGTTCTTC. This translates into CASSSPLAGGYNEQFF.

This clone appeared once. This sequence joins TRBV2 and TRBJ2-5; TRBD2 matches 10 bases. This CDR3 spans 16 amino acids. V was pared by 4 bases and J by 5 bases, with 10 bases of the junction left unmatched. Germline CDR1 reads SNHLY; CDR2 reads FYNNEI. This CDR3 is CASSVKAGGRWETQYF. The CDR3 DNA follows: TGTGCCAGCAGTGTGAAAGCGGGGGGGCGTTGGGAGACCCAGTACTTC.

This clone was counted a few times. This chain uses TRBV2 with TRBJ1-5, with TRBD1 matching 8 bases. There are 15 residues in the CDR3. CDR1 and CDR2 (germline): SNHLY, FYNNEI. J gave up 3 bases and V 6 bases, and 7 bases lay outside the gene matches. The CDR3 nucleotides are TGTGCCAGCAGGTATCGGACAGGGATCAATCAGCCCCAGCATTTT. The encoded protein is CASRYRTGINQPQHF.

This chain links TRBV5-4 with TRBJ2-7; D might be TRBD1 (5 bases). V was pared by 4 bases and J by 0 bases, with 14 bases between. Germline CDR1 and CDR2: SGHNT and YYREEE (reference sequence). The length of the CDR3 is 15 residues. CDR3 protein: CASSPGQASSYEQYF. The CDR3, as DNA: TGTGCCAGCAGCCCAGGGCAGGCGAGCTCCTACGAGCAGTACTTC.

This clone was seen once. The chain combines TRBV5-5 with TRBJ2-5; D possibly corresponds to TRBD2 (6 bases). Germline V gene data show CDR1 as SGHKS and CDR2 as YYEKEE (reference sequence). The V end lost 3 bases, the J end lost 4 bases, and 7 bases lay between the germline ends. The CDR3 consists of 12 residues. The CDR3 nucleotides read TGTGCCAGCAGCTGGAGGGGAGAGACCCAGTACTTC. Amino acid sequence: CASSWRGETQYF.

The chain combines TRBV19 with TRBJ2-2, with 8 bases identical to TRBD1. The germline V gene encodes CDR1 LNHDA and CDR2 SQIVND (reference sequence). The V and J ends lost 3 bases and 9 bases, in that order; junction bases with no gene match: 9. This CDR3 contains 15 residues. CDR3: CASSIGTGASRELFF. The CDR3 region has the DNA TGTGCCAGTAGTATCGGGACAGGAGCATCCAGGGAGCTGTTTTTT.

This chain joins TRBV29-1 and TRBJ2-1; 8 nucleotides line up with TRBD2. The CDR3 has 15 amino acids. From germline, CDR1 is SQVTM and CDR2 ANQGSEA. J gave up 7 bases and V 0 bases, and 8 bases lay outside the gene matches. CDR3: CSVEDLGLAPNEQFF. For the CDR3, the DNA is TGCAGCGTTGAAGATCTAGGACTAGCTCCGAATGAGCAGTTCTTC.